These 3 T cell receptor beta chains were sequenced from one sample in a study of blood T cells in healthy people across ages. Next came a second PCR, run for roughly 6 to 11 cycles, which used a sample-barcoded 5' primer along with a J-beta primer mix. MiXCR was run by TCRdb on the 5' RACE reads, yielding one entry per CDR3 protein. In the table there are roughly 680,000 distinct CDR3 sequences, roughly 49% of which are singletons. The sequenced material came from blood. These receptors originate from a woman aged 60-70 years in good health.

The chain joins TRBV7-9 to TRBJ2-3; 7 bases match TRBD2. The CDR3 has 15 residues. J gave up 5 bases and V 5 bases, and 10 bases lay outside the gene matches. The germline V gene encodes CDR1 SEHNR and CDR2 FQNEAQ (reference sequence). CDR3 in DNA: TGTGCCAGCAGCCCGGTCGGTGCGGGAGAAGATACGCAGTATTTT. Amino acids: CASSPVGAGEDTQYF.

The chain is built from TRBV7-2 and TRBJ2-3, with a tentative D call TRBD1 (5 bases). Looked up from germline, CDR1 is SGHTA and CDR2 is FQGNSA. The V end was cut by 1 base, the J end by 4 bases, with 21 bases between. The CDR3 is 18 amino acids. Here the CDR3 reads CASSLERWGGGWADTQYF. DNA for the CDR3: TGTGCCAGCAGCTTAGAACGGTGGGGCGGCGGCTGGGCAGATACGCAGTATTTT. The whole variable domain, filled in from reference TRBV7-2 and TRBJ2-3, reads GAGVSQSPSNKVTEKGKDVELRCDPISGHTALYWYRQSLGQGLEFLIYFQGNSAPDKSGLPSDRFSAERTGGSVSTLTIQRTQQEDSAVYLCASSLERWGGGWADTQYFGPGTRLTVL.

The J gene is TRBJ1-2, the V gene TRBV20-1; D is perhaps TRBD1 (5 bases). This CDR3 contains 14 residues. The V gene's germline CDR1 is DFQATT and CDR2 SNEGSKA (reference sequence). V was cut by 2 bases and J by 5 bases, with 15 bases left in between. The CDR3 DNA follows: TGCAGTGCTAGACCCGGGGCTTTCGGTTATGGCTACACCTTC. Translating gives CSARPGAFGYGYTF.